This T cell receptor beta chain is drawn from a study of T cells in Graves' hyperthyroidism and ophthalmopathy. Background on the study: Sampling of peripheral blood happened at initial diagnosis, prior to any treatment.

Over 18 months, lack of ophthalmopathy progression marked Graves' hyperthyroidism as stable. It was approximately 9.7 ml of fresh peripheral blood that supplied the PBMCs. Researchers took RNA transcripts and amplified the TCR beta CDR3 regions from them. The study used the HTBI primer set for a first-round RT-PCR of the TCR CDR3. MiXCR, applied by TCRdb to the multiplex PCR reads, yields one record per CDR3 protein. This sample has about 400,000 distinct CDR3 sequences, with 15% found just once. This clonotype was picked up many times. Its antigen is undetermined. General study findings and limits: Most expanded thyroid clonotypes above 0.001 recurred in blood.

Trimming cost V 3 bases and J 4 bases; bases outside gene matches: 1. CDR3 length: 13 residues. The germline CDR1 and CDR2 sequences are SNHLY and FYNNEI. Material: blood. This TCR derives from a woman between 25 and 40 years old with Graves' hyperthyroidism. This rearrangement joins TRBV2 to TRBJ2-5; TRBD1 matches 8 bases. CDR3 bases: TGTGCCAGCAGTGAGGACAGGGCAGAGACCCAGTACTTC. It yields the protein CASSEDRAETQYF.